This T cell receptor (beta chain) was recovered during a study of blood T cell repertoires in COVID-19. This clone was detected only once. The study drew participants aged about 18 to 90 years from around 24 US areas. V was pared by 0 bases and J by 2 bases, with 25 bases between. This CDR3 spans 19 amino acids. Germline V CDR1 and CDR2: GTSNPN, SVGIG (reference sequence). Authors' data handling: Quantification of nucleated cells was approximated via reference gene primer amplification. Assay used: immunoSEQ multiplex PCR; TCRdb lists only in-frame clones, some missing. V, J and clone size are those of that table, while D and trimming were read from the DNA. The table has some 370,000 clones, over 80% seen once.

The chain has TRBV30 and TRBJ1-1, with D unclear. The TCR was taken from a woman aged 45-65 years who had recovered from COVID-19. Sequences were obtained from PBMCs or T cells enriched from blood (not recorded which). DNA for the CDR3: TGTGCCTGGAGTGTATCCCGGAAACTGCCGGGAGCCTCAAACACTGAAGCTTTCTTT. Protein: CAWSVSRKLPGASNTEAFF.